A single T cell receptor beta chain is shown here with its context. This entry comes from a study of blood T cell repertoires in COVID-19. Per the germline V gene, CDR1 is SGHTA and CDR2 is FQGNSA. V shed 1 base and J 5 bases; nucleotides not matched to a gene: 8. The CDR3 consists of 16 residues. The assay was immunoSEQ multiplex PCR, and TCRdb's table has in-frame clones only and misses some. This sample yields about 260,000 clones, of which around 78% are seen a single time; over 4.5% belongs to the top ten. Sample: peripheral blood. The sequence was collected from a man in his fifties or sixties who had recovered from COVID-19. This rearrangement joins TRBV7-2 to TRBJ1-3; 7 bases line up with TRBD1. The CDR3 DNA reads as TGTGCCAGCAGCTTAGATGGGACAGCTTCACGAAACACCATATATTTT. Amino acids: CASSLDGTASRNTIYF.